A selection of T cell receptor beta chains follows, all from one sample in a study of cytomegalovirus exposure and HLA in healthy donors. The data were produced by immunoSEQ multiplex PCR, yet TCRdb's version contains in-frame clones alone and is incomplete. The sample includes some 67,000 clones, around 78% of them seen just once. The sequencing sample was made of PBMCs. These receptors all stem from a man in his forties or fifties in good health and CMV-seronegative. The CDR3 runs from the conserved cysteine through the conserved F or W. The order of the fields is D gene, V gene, clone size, J gene, CDR3 protein, CDR3 DNA. The D gene is left open where the match is weak. Rows may omit the clone size; those that give it use once, few, many or a size class.

>TRBD2|TRBV30|.|TRBJ2-1
CAWSPFRGLAGGRNEQFF
TGTGCCTGGAGTCCCTTTAGGGGACTAGCGGGGGGGCGAAATGAGCAGTTCTTC
>TRBD1|TRBV2|.|TRBJ2-7
CASRPRQGFSYEQYF
TGTGCCAGCAGGCCTAGACAGGGGTTCTCCTACGAGCAGTACTTC
>.|TRBV14|.|TRBJ2-5
CASSQGLQSRETQYF
TGTGCCAGCAGCCAAGGGCTCCAATCACGAGAGACCCAGTACTTC
>TRBD1|TRBV7-9|.|TRBJ2-7
CSSSPLATGEYF
TGTTCCAGCAGCCCCCTGGCGACAGGGGAATACTTC
>TRBD1|TRBV5-1|.|TRBJ2-1
CASSLTGQGAGEQFF
TGCGCCAGCAGCCTAACGGGACAGGGGGCTGGGGAGCAGTTCTTC
>.|TRBV15|few|TRBJ2-7
CATSRGDTSYEQYF
TGTGCCACCAGCAGGGGAGACACTTCCTACGAGCAGTACTTC
>.|TRBV7-2|.|TRBJ1-1
CASSFGRGQPHEAFF
TGTGCCAGCAGCTTTGGTCGCGGCCAGCCCCATGAAGCTTTCTTT
>.|TRBV5-1|.|TRBJ2-1
CASSLSSNEQFF
TGCGCCAGCAGCTTGTCTAGCAATGAGCAGTTCTTC
>TRBD1|TRBV28|.|TRBJ1-4
CASRLQGATNEKLFF
TGTGCCAGCAGACTGCAGGGGGCAACTAATGAAAAACTGTTTTTT
>.|TRBV4-1|few|TRBJ2-1
CASSHSKQGTEQFF
TGCGCCAGCAGCCATTCTAAACAGGGCACTGAGCAGTTCTTC
>.|TRBV7-8|.|TRBJ2-1
CASSLGANFYNEQFF
TGTGCCAGCAGCTTAGGCGCCAATTTCTACAATGAGCAGTTCTTC
>TRBD1|TRBV11-2|.|TRBJ1-1
CASSLRGQGRSEAFF
TGTGCCAGCAGCTTACGGGGACAGGGGAGGTCTGAAGCTTTCTTT
>TRBD1|TRBV28|.|TRBJ2-7
CASSPPGTASYEQYF
TGTGCCAGCAGCCCTCCCGGGACAGCTTCCTACGAGCAGTACTTC
>.|TRBV28|.|TRBJ2-7
CASSISTGPPNEQYF
TGTGCCAGCAGCATCTCGACAGGCCCCCCTAACGAGCAGTACTTC
>TRBD2|TRBV19|.|TRBJ2-3
CASSIDPTSGRTDTQYF
TGTGCCAGTAGTATAGATCCTACTAGCGGTCGCACAGATACGCAGTATTTT
>.|TRBV23-1|.|TRBJ1-1
CASSPRRSPGNRHTEAFF
TGCGCCAGCAGTCCCCGGCGGAGCCCGGGTAATCGGCACACTGAAGCTTTCTTT
>.|TRBV10-3|few|TRBJ1-2
CAISESPGYNYGYTF
TGTGCCATCAGTGAGTCGCCAGGGTATAACTATGGCTACACCTTC
>TRBD1|TRBV11-2|.|TRBJ1-2
CASSPGQGNYGYTF
TGTGCCAGCAGCCCGGGACAGGGAAACTATGGCTACACCTTC
>TRBD2|TRBV7-2|.|TRBJ2-7
CASSYLAGALSYEQYF
TGTGCCAGCAGCTACCTAGCGGGGGCTCTCTCCTACGAGCAGTACTTC
>.|TRBV2|.|TRBJ2-1
CASDLREAQQFF
TGTGCCAGCGACCTTAGAGAGGCACAGCAGTTCTTC
>.|TRBV27|.|TRBJ1-5
CASSLALRGQPQHF
TGTGCCAGCAGTTTGGCTCTCAGGGGTCAGCCCCAGCATTTT
>TRBD1|TRBV6-1|.|TRBJ2-5
CASSVRGLSGRTQYF
TGTGCCAGCAGTGTAAGGGGGCTCTCCGGAAGGACCCAGTACTTC
>.|TRBV20-1|.|TRBJ1-2
CSAPLNYGYTF
TGCAGTGCTCCCCTTAACTATGGCTACACCTTC
>TRBD2|TRBV14|.|TRBJ2-5
CASSQAFPGLAGQETQYF
TGTGCCAGCAGCCAAGCATTCCCGGGACTAGCGGGTCAAGAGACCCAGTACTTC
>.|TRBV7-9|.|TRBJ1-3
CASSLAGAGNTIYF
TGTGCCAGCAGCTTGGCAGGGGCTGGAAACACCATATATTTT
>.|TRBV18|.|TRBJ2-7
CASSPGGSSYEQYF
TGTGCCAGCTCACCAGGAGGGAGCTCCTACGAGCAGTACTTC
>TRBD2|TRBV7-8|.|TRBJ2-2
CASSLSRPSGNLGTGELFF
TGTGCCAGCAGCTTATCCCGCCCTAGCGGGAACCTCGGCACCGGGGAGCTGTTTTTT
>.|TRBV27|.|TRBJ2-1
CASASRGGSGTDNEQFF
TGTGCCAGCGCCAGCAGGGGTGGAAGCGGCACGGACAATGAGCAGTTCTTC
>.|TRBV4-2|few|TRBJ2-3
CASSQEGRESGTDTQYF
TGTGCCAGCAGCCAAGAAGGACGGGAGTCGGGCACAGATACGCAGTATTTT
>.|TRBV4-1|.|TRBJ2-1
CASSPGDEQFF
TGCGCCAGCAGCCCGGGGGATGAGCAGTTCTTC
>TRBD1|TRBV15|.|TRBJ2-5
CATSRPGQGGEQYF
TGTGCCACCAGCAGGCCGGGACAGGGAGGTGAGCAGTACTTC
>TRBD2|TRBV7-8|.|TRBJ2-7
CASSPRTSGYYEQYF
TGTGCCAGCAGCCCCCGGACTAGCGGGTATTACGAGCAGTACTTC
>TRBD2|TRBV6-5|.|TRBJ2-7
CASSSGTSMYEQYF
TGTGCCAGCAGTTCCGGGACTAGCATGTACGAGCAGTACTTC
>.|TRBV6-5|.|TRBJ1-1
CASSYRKQGPTEAFF
TGTGCCAGCAGTTACCGTAAACAGGGTCCCACTGAAGCTTTCTTT
>.|TRBV6-5|few|TRBJ1-6
CASSYSWRDNSPLHF
TGTGCCAGCAGTTACTCGTGGAGGGATAATTCACCCCTCCACTTT
>.|TRBV6-5|.|TRBJ1-3
CASSRTRGNTIYF
TGTGCCAGCAGTCGGACACGCGGAAACACCATATATTTT
>TRBD1|TRBV5-1|once|TRBJ2-5
CASSSWTGGETQYF
TGCGCCAGCAGCTCTTGGACAGGGGGAGAGACCCAGTACTTC